Ten or more counts support the clone carrying this T cell receptor (beta chain). The antigen is unknown. This sample stems from a study of response to subunit inactivated influenza vaccine. Study-wide results and caveats: T cells newly recruited by each seasonal influenza vaccination are few, the authors suggested.

TCRdb ran MiXCR on the RT-PCR reads and lists one entry per CDR3 protein. The sample holds 500,000 to 600,000 distinct CDR3 sequences, 12% seen once. CDR3 length: 18 amino acids. From germline, CDR1 is LNHNV and CDR2 YYDKDF (reference sequence). J lost 1 base, V lost 1 base, and 13 bases had no gene match. This rearrangement joins TRBV15 to TRBJ2-7, with TRBD1 matching over 7 bases. This clonotype was sampled from a man in his fifties who received an inactivated influenza vaccine. Sequences were derived from PBMCs from blood, sampled on the day of vaccination. DNA for the CDR3: TGTGCCACCAGCAGAGGCTTGGGACAGATTATTGGGTCCTACGAGCAGTACTTC. The encoded protein is CATSRGLGQIIGSYEQYF.